One and the same sample provided the 21 T cell receptor beta chains below, sequenced in a study of response to subunit inactivated influenza vaccine. TCRdb used MiXCR to reprocess the RT-PCR reads, holding one entry per CDR3 protein. The repertoire holds approximately 700,000 distinct CDR3 sequences, with 15% to 18% as singletons. This material consisted of PBMCs from blood, taken 11 to 12 days after vaccination. The receptors were sampled from a man aged 45-65 years who received an inactivated influenza vaccine.

This chain uses TRBV20-1 with TRBJ2-1, with 8 bases lining up with TRBD1. There are 13 residues in the CDR3. The trim removed 2 bases at V and 5 bases at J, leaving 2 bases unmatched. Per germline, CDR1 DFQATT and CDR2 SNEGSKA (reference sequence). As DNA, the CDR3 is TGCAGTGCTAGACAGGGGGCTGACAATGAGCAGTTCTTC. Amino acid sequence: CSARQGADNEQFF.

The chain uses TRBV27 and TRBJ2-1, with D perhaps matching TRBD2 (6 bases). This CDR3 region has 16 residues. Trimming shortened V by 1 base and J by 8 bases, and 18 bases separated the two germline ends. The germline CDR1 and CDR2 sequences are MNHEY and SMNVEV (reference sequence). In DNA, the CDR3 is TGTGCCAGCAGTTTATTTTCCAGCGGGTCGGGGGATGAGCAGTTCTTC. This encodes CASSLFSSGSGDEQFF.

This clonotype has at least ten counts. The gene calls are TRBV28 and TRBJ1-6; maybe TRBD1 (6 bases). CDR1 is MDHEN, CDR2 SYDVKM, per germline. Trimming left V 4 bases short and J 9 bases short, with 7 bases between. The CDR3 has 12 residues. CDR3: CASSSGASPLHF. The CDR3 DNA is TGTGCCAGCAGTTCAGGGGCTTCACCCCTCCACTTT.

This clonotype was recorded a few times. The chain carries TRBV6-1 and TRBJ1-2; the match to TRBD1 covers 7 bases. The CDR3 covers 14 residues. The ends lost 6 bases at V and 2 bases at J; junction bases unmatched: 6. CDR1 is MNHNS, CDR2 SASEGT, per germline. The CDR3 DNA sequence: TGTGCCAGCAGCGCCGGGACAGTGAACTATGGCTACACCTTC. Translation gives CASSAGTVNYGYTF.

This clonotype has only a few counts. The chain joins TRBV7-7 to TRBJ2-1, with TRBD2 matching 8 bases. Germline trimming cut 1 base from V and 4 bases from J; bases unmatched to any gene: 6. This CDR3 contains 16 residues. Germline assignment: CDR1 SSHAT and CDR2 FNYEAQ (reference sequence). CDR3 nucleotide sequence: TGTGCCAGCAGCTTAGGTAGCGGGGCTTCATACAATGAGCAGTTCTTC. It yields the protein CASSLGSGASYNEQFF. Full variable domain (rest looked up from reference TRBV7-7 and TRBJ2-1): GAGVSQSPRYKVTKRGQDVTLRCDPISSHATLYWYQQALGQGPEFLTYFNYEAQPDKSGLPSDRFSAERPEGSISTLTIQRTEQRDSAMYRCASSLGSGASYNEQFFGPGTRLTVL.

This chain links TRBV24-1 with TRBJ2-4; D tentatively fits TRBD1 or TRBD2 (6 bases each). Germline V gene data show CDR1 as KGHDR and CDR2 as SFDVKD. The CDR3 loop spans 13 amino acids. V dropped 7 bases and J dropped 5 bases, with 11 bases sitting between them. CDR3 sequence: CATSEGGQNIQYF. CDR3 in DNA: TGTGCCACCAGCGAGGGGGGACAAAACATTCAGTACTTC.

The chain couples TRBV12-3 or TRBV12-4 to TRBJ2-1; 7 bases agree with TRBD1. This CDR3 is built from 15 residues. V was clipped by 6 bases and J by 2 bases; unmatched bases: 7. The CDR3 sequence is CASRWDSAPYNEQFF. CDR3 DNA: TGTGCCAGCAGGTGGGACAGCGCACCCTACAATGAGCAGTTCTTC.

This clonotype was picked up a small number of times. The chain combines TRBV7-2 with TRBJ2-5; weak D call: TRBD1 (6 bases). Germline V gene data show CDR1 as SGHTA and CDR2 as FQGNSA. The V end was cut by 5 bases, the J end by 11 bases, with 21 bases between. The CDR3 contains 14 residues. CDR3 loop: CASSPTGPFRGQYF. CDR3 sequence (DNA): TGTGCCAGCAGCCCGACAGGACCCTTTCGAGGGCAGTACTTC. Based on the CDR3 plus reference TRBV7-2 and TRBJ2-5, the full variable domain is GAGVSQSPSNKVTEKGKDVELRCDPISGHTALYWYRQSLGQGLEFLIYFQGNSAPDKSGLPSDRFSAERTGGSVSTLTIQRTQQEDSAVYLCASSPTGPFRGQYFGPGTRLLVL.

This clonotype showed up just a few times. This chain uses TRBV10-3 with TRBJ2-1; the match to TRBD2 covers 8 bases. The CDR3 runs to 15 residues. V trimming: 2 bases; J trimming: 3 bases; junction bases outside the gene matches: 3. Germline lookup yields CDR1 ENHRY and CDR2 SYGVKD. CDR3 protein: CAISERAGVYNEQFF. The CDR3 bases are TGTGCCATCAGTGAGCGAGCGGGAGTCTACAATGAGCAGTTCTTC.

This clonotype occurred a few times. The chain employs TRBV15 and TRBJ2-1; D gene ambiguous. CDR3 length: 13 amino acids. Germline assignment: CDR1 LNHNV and CDR2 YYDKDF (reference sequence). The V end lost 5 bases, the J end lost 1 base, and 6 bases lay between the germline ends. As DNA, the CDR3 is TGTGCCACCAGCCTTGCATCCTACAATGAGCAGTTCTTC. Translated, it gives CATSLASYNEQFF.

The CDR3 is CATSRLTPMQGYTF. CDR3 nucleotide sequence: TGTGCCACCAGCCGACTGACACCGATGCAAGGCTACACCTTC. V gene TRBV15 combines with J gene TRBJ1-2; D unresolved. The V gene's germline CDR1 is LNHNV and CDR2 YYDKDF (reference sequence). The CDR3 has 14 residues. Trimming removed 5 bases from V and 8 bases from J, with 18 bases in between.

The gene calls are TRBV5-6 and TRBJ1-1; 10 bases are shared with TRBD1. The V gene end was trimmed by 6 bases and the J gene end by 0 bases; junction bases not matched to a gene: 5. CDR1 is SGHDT and CDR2 is YYEEEE in the germline V gene. The CDR3 is 15 residues long. In DNA form, the CDR3 reads TGTGCCAGCACCGGGACAGGGGAGATGAACACTGAAGCTTTCTTT. Translated: CASTGTGEMNTEAFF.

This clonotype was observed a single time. The chain employs TRBV2 and TRBJ1-1, with D uncertain. Trimming stripped 8 bases from V and 0 bases from J, with 10 bases between. The CDR3 length is 13 residues. Per germline, CDR1 SNHLY and CDR2 FYNNEI. CDR3 sequence: CASFLEVNTEAFF. The CDR3 nucleotides read TGTGCCAGCTTTTTAGAGGTGAACACTGAAGCTTTCTTT. The whole variable domain, filled in from reference TRBV2 and TRBJ1-1, reads EPEVTQTPSHQVTQMGQEVILRCVPISNHLYFYWYRQILGQKVEFLVSFYNNEISEKSEIFDDQFSVERPDGSNFTLKIRSTKLEDSAMYFCASFLEVNTEAFFGQGTRLTVV.

The rearrangement joins TRBV6-2 or TRBV6-3 to TRBJ2-7; D is unclear. The germline CDR1 and CDR2 sequences are MNHEY and SVGEGT. Trimming stripped 4 bases from V and 0 bases from J, with 13 bases between. The CDR3 consists of 15 residues. CDR3 region: CASSSPWTISYEQYF. The CDR3 DNA reads TGTGCCAGCAGTTCACCCTGGACCATCTCCTACGAGCAGTACTTC.

In this sample, this clonotype turned up many times. The chain has TRBV29-1 and TRBJ2-7, with D maybe TRBD2 (5 bases). V was pared by 6 bases and J by 8 bases, with 20 bases between. The length of the CDR3 is 13 residues. Germline values: CDR1 SQVTM, CDR2 ANQGSEA. In DNA form, the CDR3 reads TGCAGCGTGTTCGTCCCCGGATCGGGAAAGCAGTACTTC. As protein: CSVFVPGSGKQYF.

This clonotype was counted a few times. V is TRBV5-1 and J is TRBJ1-2; D is unresolved. Germline CDR1 SGHRS, CDR2 YFSETQ. The germline V and J ends were trimmed by 0 bases and 0 bases, with 12 bases remaining between them. This CDR3 is built from 16 residues. CDR3 sequence reads: CASSLEYASSNYGYTF. CDR3 in DNA: TGCGCCAGCAGCTTGGAATACGCCTCCTCTAACTATGGCTACACCTTC.

In its sample, this clonotype was seen a few times. The genes are TRBV20-1 and TRBJ2-2, with 9 bases that match TRBD2. J lost 1 base, V lost 2 bases, and 5 bases had no gene match. Germline V gives CDR1 DFQATT, CDR2 SNEGSKA (reference sequence). This CDR3 comprises 16 residues. CDR3 residues: CSARISGRRNTGELFF. The CDR3 DNA is TGCAGTGCTAGAATTAGCGGGAGACGGAACACCGGGGAGCTGTTTTTT.

There are a few counts of this clonotype. The chain couples TRBV5-5 to TRBJ2-3, with a weak D call TRBD1 (5 bases). Trimming cost V 2 bases and J 1 base, with 8 bases left between them. The CDR3 spans 14 residues. From germline, CDR1 is SGHKS and CDR2 YYEKEE (reference sequence). The CDR3 sequence: CASSLLQGTDTQYF. The DNA for the CDR3 is TGTGCCAGCAGCTTACTACAGGGCACAGATACGCAGTATTTT.

In its sample, this clonotype was seen a few times. J is TRBJ2-1 and V is TRBV7-4, with TRBD2 matching over 10 bases. V shed 4 bases, J shed 7 bases, and the junction held 13 bases outside the gene matches. The CDR3 covers 17 residues. Germline V CDR1 and CDR2: SGHVT, SQSDAQ. CDR3 amino acids: CASSSHSEAGGPNEQFF. CDR3 coding DNA: TGTGCCAGCAGCTCCCATAGTGAAGCGGGGGGGCCAAATGAGCAGTTCTTC. The whole variable domain, filled in from reference TRBV7-4 and TRBJ2-1, reads GAGVSQSPRYKVAKRGRDVALRCDSISGHVTLYWYRQTLGQGSEVLTYSQSDAQRDKSGRPSGRFSAERPERSVSTLKIQRTEQGDSAVYLCASSSHSEAGGPNEQFFGPGTRLTVL.

This clonotype appeared many times. V and J are TRBV6-5 and TRBJ1-3; 8 bases are shared with TRBD1. Germline V gene sequence: CDR1 MNHEY, CDR2 SVGAGI. This CDR3 comprises 18 residues. V was pared by 0 bases and J by 0 bases, with 7 bases of the junction left unmatched. CDR3 amino acids: CASSYSAGTGGSGNTIYF. CDR3 coding DNA: TGTGCCAGCAGTTACTCAGCCGGAACAGGGGGCTCTGGAAACACCATATATTTT.

This clonotype was counted between two and nine times. As DNA, the CDR3 is TGCGCCAGCAGCTTCAGGGACAAGGGGGAGCAGTACTTC. Amino acids: CASSFRDKGEQYF. V usage is TRBV5-1 and J usage is TRBJ2-7; D possibly corresponds to TRBD1 (6 bases). Trimming pared 2 bases from V and 7 bases from J, leaving 13 bases between. CDR3 length: 13 amino acids. Germline V CDR1 and CDR2: SGHRS, YFSETQ.